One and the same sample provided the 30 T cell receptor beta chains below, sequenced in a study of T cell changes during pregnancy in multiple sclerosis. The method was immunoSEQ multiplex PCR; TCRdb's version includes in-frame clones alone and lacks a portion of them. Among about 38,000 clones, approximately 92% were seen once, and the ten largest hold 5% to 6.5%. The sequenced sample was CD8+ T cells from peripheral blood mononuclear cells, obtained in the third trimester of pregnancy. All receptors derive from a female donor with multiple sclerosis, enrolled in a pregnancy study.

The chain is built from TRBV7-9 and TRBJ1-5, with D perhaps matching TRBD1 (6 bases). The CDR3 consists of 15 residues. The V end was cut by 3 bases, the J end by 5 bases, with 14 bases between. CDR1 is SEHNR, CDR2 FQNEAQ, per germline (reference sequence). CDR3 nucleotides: TGTGCCAGCAGCTTGGGGGGGCTTGGCGATCAGCCCCAGCATTTT. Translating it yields CASSLGGLGDQPQHF.

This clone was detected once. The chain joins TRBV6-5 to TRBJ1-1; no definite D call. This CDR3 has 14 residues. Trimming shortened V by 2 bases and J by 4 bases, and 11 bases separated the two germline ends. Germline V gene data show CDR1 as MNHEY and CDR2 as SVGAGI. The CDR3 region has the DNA TGTGCCAGCAGTTACGAAATACTAGGCACTGAAGCTTTCTTT. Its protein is CASSYEILGTEAFF.

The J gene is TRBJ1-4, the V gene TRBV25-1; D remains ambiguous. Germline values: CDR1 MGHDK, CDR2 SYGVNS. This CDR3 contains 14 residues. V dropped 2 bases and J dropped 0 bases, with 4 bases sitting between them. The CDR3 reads CASSETATNEKLFF. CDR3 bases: TGTGCCAGCAGTGAAACAGCAACTAATGAAAAACTGTTTTTT.

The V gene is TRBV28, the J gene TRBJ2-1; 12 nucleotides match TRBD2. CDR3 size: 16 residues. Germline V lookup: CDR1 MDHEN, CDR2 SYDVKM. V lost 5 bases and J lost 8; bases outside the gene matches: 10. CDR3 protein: CASSRLLAGGSDEQFF. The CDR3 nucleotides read TGTGCCAGCAGTCGCCTCCTAGCGGGAGGGTCGGATGAGCAGTTCTTC.

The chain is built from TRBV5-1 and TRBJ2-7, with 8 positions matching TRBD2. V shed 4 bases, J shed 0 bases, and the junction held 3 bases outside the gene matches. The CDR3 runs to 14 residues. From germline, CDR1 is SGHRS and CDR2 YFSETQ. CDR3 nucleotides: TGCGCCAGCAGCCCGGGGACTAGCTCCTACGAGCAGTACTTC. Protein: CASSPGTSSYEQYF.

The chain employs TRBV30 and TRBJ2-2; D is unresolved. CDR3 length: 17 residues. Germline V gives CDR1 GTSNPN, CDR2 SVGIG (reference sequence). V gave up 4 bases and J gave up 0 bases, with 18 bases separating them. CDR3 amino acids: CAWTGLTAFSNTGELFF. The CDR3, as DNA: TGTGCCTGGACAGGCCTGACCGCCTTTTCGAACACCGGGGAGCTGTTTTTT.

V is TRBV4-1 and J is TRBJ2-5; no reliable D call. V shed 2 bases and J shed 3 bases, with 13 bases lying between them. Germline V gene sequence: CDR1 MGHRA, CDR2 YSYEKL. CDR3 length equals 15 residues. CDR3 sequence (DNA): TGCGCCAGCAGCCAAAGAACAGAAATCAAAGAGACCCAGTACTTC. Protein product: CASSQRTEIKETQYF.

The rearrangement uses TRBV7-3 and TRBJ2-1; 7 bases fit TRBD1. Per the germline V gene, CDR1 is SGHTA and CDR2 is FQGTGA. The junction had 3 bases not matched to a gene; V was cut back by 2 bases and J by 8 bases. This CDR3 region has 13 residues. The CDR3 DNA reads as TGTGCCAGCAGCTTATTACAGGGGCATGAGCAGTTCTTC. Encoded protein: CASSLLQGHEQFF.

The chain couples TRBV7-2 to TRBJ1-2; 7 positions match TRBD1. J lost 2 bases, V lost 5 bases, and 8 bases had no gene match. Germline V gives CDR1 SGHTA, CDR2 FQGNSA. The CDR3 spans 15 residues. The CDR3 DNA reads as TGTGCCAGCAGCCCAATCCGGGACAGCAACTATGGCTACACCTTC. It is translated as CASSPIRDSNYGYTF.

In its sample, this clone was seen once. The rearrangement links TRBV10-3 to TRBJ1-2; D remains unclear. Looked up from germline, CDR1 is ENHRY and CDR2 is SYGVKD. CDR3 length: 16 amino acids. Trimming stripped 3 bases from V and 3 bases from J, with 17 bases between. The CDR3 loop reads CAISDLSGRNYYGYTF. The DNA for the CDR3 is TGTGCCATCAGTGATCTCTCGGGTAGGAACTACTATGGCTACACCTTC.

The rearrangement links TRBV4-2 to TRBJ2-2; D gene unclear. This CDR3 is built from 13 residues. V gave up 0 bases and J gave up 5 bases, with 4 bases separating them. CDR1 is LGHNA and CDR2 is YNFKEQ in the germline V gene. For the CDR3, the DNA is TGTGCCAGCAGCCAAGACTCGACCGGGGAGCTGTTTTTT. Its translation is CASSQDSTGELFF.

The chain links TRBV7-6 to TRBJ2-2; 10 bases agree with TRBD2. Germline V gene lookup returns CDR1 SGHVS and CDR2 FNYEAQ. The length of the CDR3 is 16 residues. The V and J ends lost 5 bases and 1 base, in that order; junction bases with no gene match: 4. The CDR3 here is CASSARTSGNTGELFF. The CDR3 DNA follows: TGTGCCAGCAGCGCCAGGACTAGCGGGAACACCGGGGAGCTGTTTTTT.

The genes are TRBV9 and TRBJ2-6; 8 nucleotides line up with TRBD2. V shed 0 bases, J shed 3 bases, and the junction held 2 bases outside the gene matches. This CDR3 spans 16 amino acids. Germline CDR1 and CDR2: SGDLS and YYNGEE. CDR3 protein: CASSVAGGRGANVLTF. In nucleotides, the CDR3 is TGTGCCAGCAGCGTAGCGGGAGGGCGTGGGGCCAACGTCCTGACTTTC.

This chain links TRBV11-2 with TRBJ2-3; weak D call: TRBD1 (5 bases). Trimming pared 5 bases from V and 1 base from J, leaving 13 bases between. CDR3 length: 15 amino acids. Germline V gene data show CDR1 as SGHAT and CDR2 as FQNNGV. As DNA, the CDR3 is TGTGCCAGCAGCCTAGGGGCCGACCGCACAGATACGCAGTATTTT. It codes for CASSLGADRTDTQYF.

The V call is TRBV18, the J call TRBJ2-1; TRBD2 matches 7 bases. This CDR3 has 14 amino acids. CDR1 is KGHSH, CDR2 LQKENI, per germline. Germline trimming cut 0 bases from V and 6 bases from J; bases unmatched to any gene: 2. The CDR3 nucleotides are TGTGCCAGCTCACCACCGGGAGGGTTCAATGAGCAGTTCTTC. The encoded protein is CASSPPGGFNEQFF.

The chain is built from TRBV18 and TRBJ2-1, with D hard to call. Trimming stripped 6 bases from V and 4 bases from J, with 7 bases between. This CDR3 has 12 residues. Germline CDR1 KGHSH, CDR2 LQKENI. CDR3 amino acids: CASSGYYNEQFF. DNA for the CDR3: TGTGCCAGCTCGGGCTATTACAATGAGCAGTTCTTC.

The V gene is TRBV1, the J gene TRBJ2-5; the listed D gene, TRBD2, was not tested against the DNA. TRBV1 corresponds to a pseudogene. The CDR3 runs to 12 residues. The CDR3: CTSKEFQETQYF. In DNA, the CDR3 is TGCACCAGTAAAGAGTTCCAAGAGACCCAGTACTTC.

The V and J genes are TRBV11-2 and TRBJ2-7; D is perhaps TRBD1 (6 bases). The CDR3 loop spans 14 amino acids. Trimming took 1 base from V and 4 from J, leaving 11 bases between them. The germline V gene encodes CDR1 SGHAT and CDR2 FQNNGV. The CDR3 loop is CASSLVQGMYEQYF. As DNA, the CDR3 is TGTGCCAGCAGCTTAGTGCAGGGGATGTACGAGCAGTACTTC.

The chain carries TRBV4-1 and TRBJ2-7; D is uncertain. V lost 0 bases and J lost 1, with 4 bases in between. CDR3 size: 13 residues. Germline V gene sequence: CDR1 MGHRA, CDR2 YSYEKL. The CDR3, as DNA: TGCGCCAGCAGCCAAGATATGTCCTACGAGCAGTACTTC. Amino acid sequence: CASSQDMSYEQYF.

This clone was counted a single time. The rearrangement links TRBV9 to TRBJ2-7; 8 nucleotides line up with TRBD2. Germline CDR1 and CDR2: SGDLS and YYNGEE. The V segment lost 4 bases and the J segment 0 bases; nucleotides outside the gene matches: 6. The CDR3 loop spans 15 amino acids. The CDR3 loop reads CASSPRLANSYEQYF. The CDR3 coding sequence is TGTGCCAGCAGCCCAAGACTAGCGAACTCCTACGAGCAGTACTTC.

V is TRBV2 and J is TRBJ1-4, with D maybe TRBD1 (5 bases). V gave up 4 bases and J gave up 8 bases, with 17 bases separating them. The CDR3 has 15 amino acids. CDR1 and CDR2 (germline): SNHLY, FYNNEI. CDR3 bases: TGTGCCAGCAGTGTTCCAGGGAGGGTTCGGGAAAAACTGTTTTTT. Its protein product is CASSVPGRVREKLFF.

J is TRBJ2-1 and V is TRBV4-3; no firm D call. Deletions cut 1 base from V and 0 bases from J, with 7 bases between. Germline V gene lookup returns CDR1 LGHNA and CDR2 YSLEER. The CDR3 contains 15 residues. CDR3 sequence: CASSQAPSSYNEQFF. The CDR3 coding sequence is TGCGCCAGCAGCCAAGCGCCGAGCTCCTACAATGAGCAGTTCTTC.

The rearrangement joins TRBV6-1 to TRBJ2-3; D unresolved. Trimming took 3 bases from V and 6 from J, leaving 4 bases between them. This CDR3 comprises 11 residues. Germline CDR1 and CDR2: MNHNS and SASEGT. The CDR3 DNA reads TGTGCCAGCAGTGATGAGGATACGCAGTATTTT. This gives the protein CASSDEDTQYF.

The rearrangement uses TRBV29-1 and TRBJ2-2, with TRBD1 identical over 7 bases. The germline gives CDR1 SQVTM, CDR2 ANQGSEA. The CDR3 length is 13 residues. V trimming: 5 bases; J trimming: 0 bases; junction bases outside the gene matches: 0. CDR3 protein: CSVQGANTGELFF. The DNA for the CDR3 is TGCAGCGTTCAGGGGGCGAACACCGGGGAGCTGTTTTTT.

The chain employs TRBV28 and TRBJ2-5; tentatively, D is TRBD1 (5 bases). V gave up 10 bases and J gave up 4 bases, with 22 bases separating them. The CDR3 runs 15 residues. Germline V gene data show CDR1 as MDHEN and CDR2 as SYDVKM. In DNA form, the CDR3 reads TGTGCCACCGCCCCCAGGGAAATGTGGCGAGAGACCCAGTACTTC. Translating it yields CATAPREMWRETQYF.

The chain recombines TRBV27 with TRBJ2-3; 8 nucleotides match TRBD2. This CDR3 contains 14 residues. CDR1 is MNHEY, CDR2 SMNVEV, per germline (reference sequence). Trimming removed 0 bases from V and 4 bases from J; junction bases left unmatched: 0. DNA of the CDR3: TGTGCCAGCAGTTTATCAGCGGGAGCAGATACGCAGTATTTT. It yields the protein CASSLSAGADTQYF.

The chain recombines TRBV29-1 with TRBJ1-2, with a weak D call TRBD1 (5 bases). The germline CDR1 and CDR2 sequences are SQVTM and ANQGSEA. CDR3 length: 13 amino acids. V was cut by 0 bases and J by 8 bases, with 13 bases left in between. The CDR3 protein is CSVEDGRGDGYTF. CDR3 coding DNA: TGCAGCGTTGAAGATGGGCGGGGCGACGGCTACACCTTC.

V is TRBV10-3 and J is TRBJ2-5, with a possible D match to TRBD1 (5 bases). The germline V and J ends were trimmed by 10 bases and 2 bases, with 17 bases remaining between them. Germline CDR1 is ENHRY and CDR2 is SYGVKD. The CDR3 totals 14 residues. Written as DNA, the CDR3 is TGTGCCACCGCACCCGAAACAGGACAAGAGACCCAGTACTTC. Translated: CATAPETGQETQYF.

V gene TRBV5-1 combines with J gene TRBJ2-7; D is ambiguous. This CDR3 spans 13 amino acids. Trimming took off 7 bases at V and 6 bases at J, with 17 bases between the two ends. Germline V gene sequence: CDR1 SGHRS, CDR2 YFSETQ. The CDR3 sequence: CASRPAGSGEQYF. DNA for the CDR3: TGCGCCAGCCGTCCGGCAGGCTCCGGCGAGCAGTACTTC.

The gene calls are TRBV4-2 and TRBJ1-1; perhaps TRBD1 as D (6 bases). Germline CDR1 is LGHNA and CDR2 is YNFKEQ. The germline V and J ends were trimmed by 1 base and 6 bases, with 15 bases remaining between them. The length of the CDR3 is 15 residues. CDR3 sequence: CASSQVLDSWAEAFF. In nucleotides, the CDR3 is TGTGCCAGCAGCCAAGTCTTGGACAGCTGGGCTGAAGCTTTCTTT.